This TCR beta chain originates from a study of CD8 T cells in Susac syndrome. General study findings and limits: In TEMRA cells and active patients, CD8+ clonal expansion in Susac reached its peak.

Details on this clonotype: As yet, its antigen is unknown.

Reverse transcription of 0.5 to 1 ug RNA used random hexamers. Amplification of TCR beta CDR3 was carried out by immunoSEQ multiplex PCR, which covered 54 Vbeta and 13 Jbeta segments. TCRdb fed the immunoSEQ multiplex PCR reads into MiXCR, producing one record per CDR3 protein. The table shows roughly 130,000 distinct CDR3 sequences, with just under 95% occurring only once. The CDR3 has 17 amino acids. CDR1 is MGHDK, CDR2 SYGVNS, per germline. The V and J ends lost 3 bases and 0 bases respectively, with 14 bases between them. This chain uses TRBV25-1 with TRBJ2-2; D is ambiguous. The sequenced material came from CD8+ T cells from PBMCs. This TCR derives from a human donor with Susac syndrome. For the CDR3, the DNA is TGTGCCAGCAGTGATGAAGTTGGCAGAGCGAACACCGGGGAGCTGTTTTTT. Its translation is CASSDEVGRANTGELFF. Using reference TRBV25-1 and TRBJ2-2 for the parts outside the CDR3, the full variable domain is EADIYQTPRYLVIGTGKKITLECSQTMGHDKMYWYQQDPGMELHLIHYSYGVNSTEKGDLSSESTVSRIRTEHFPLTLESARPSHTSQYLCASSDEVGRANTGELFFGEGSRLTVL.